Sequencing of this T cell receptor beta chain was carried out in a study of cytomegalovirus exposure and HLA in healthy donors. Study results and caveats: Researchers reported in a later analysis that common viral pathogens appeared linked to several top clusters. Analyses of presence and absence presupposed an approximately uniform sequencing depth across donors. Follow-up analysis later connected one missense variant in DCLRE1C with trimming of TCR beta V- and J-genes. Per a prior analysis, the majority of TCR beta V segments were productive roughly 90% or roughly 30% of the time.

This clone was seen only once. What it binds is not known. Germline lookup yields CDR1 MNHEY and CDR2 SVGAGI. This CDR3 comprises 15 residues. V was cut by 5 bases and J by 3 bases, with 14 bases left in between. Amplification used 60 Vbeta primers and 13 Jbeta primers. Libraries were prepared by immunoSEQ multiplex PCR; TCRdb keeps only in-frame clonotypes and omits some of them. The sample lists more than 75,000 clones, around 79% occurring once. The sequencing sample was made of PBMCs. The TCR comes from a woman aged 40 to 50 in good health and CMV-seropositive. The V gene is TRBV6-5, the J gene TRBJ2-1, with D maybe TRBD2 (6 bases). This CDR3 is CASSTKGTYYNEQFF. In DNA form, the CDR3 reads TGTGCCAGCAGTACAAAGGGGACTTACTACAATGAGCAGTTCTTC.